This TCR beta chain was recovered during a study of Ad26.COV2.S vaccination and SARS-CoV-2 variants. Germline CDR1 and CDR2: MGHRA and YSYEKL. The ends were cut back, 1 base at V and 6 bases at J, with 16 bases in the middle. The CDR3 covers 16 residues. Stated treatment: around 19 received Ad26.COV2.S at low or high dose, single or two shots; about 5 received placebo; per-sample allocation not given. Each sample was drawn 63 days after the first injection (of vaccine or placebo). Using immunoSEQ multiplex PCR, the repertoire was profiled, and TCRdb retains in-frame clones only, with some absent. Found here are 300,000 to 400,000 clones, about 85% of them singletons; the top ten hold around 3.3%.

This material consisted of peripheral blood, taken in a trial of Ad26.COV2.S vaccine versus placebo. The chain carries TRBV4-1 and TRBJ2-1; D might be TRBD2 (6 bases). This receptor was identified in a person between 18 and 65 years old who received the Ad26.COV2.S COVID-19 vaccine or a placebo. The CDR3 loop is CASSQGGAEGLNEQFF. Here the CDR3 DNA reads TGCGCCAGCAGCCAAGGCGGAGCGGAGGGCCTCAATGAGCAGTTCTTC.